This T cell receptor beta chain was profiled in a study of OX40 agonist ivuxolimab in advanced cancers. Study background: Patients' therapy was ivuxolimab, an antibody that acts as an agonist of OX40 (CD134). Those enrolled were less than 85% male, with a mean age of 60 years and ages from roughly 20 to 90. Each patient was given ivuxolimab into a vein every 2 weeks, at 0.01 to 10 mg/kg.

Generated by immunoSEQ multiplex PCR, the TCRdb table keeps only in-frame clones and is missing some. This table holds 95,000 to 150,000 clones, around 87% found once. Overall study findings and caveats: CD8+ T cells were the subset that, on average, had more expanded clones than CD4+.

Notes on this clone: Its antigen is not known.

This material consisted of CD4+ or CD8+ T cells sorted from blood, taken in a trial of the OX40 agonist ivuxolimab. The TCR sequence derives from an adult with an advanced solid tumor such as melanoma, head and neck, liver or kidney cancer.

The CDR3 sequence is CASSVDLGLSEQYF. The CDR3 DNA reads TGTGCCAGCAGCGTAGACCTTGGCTTGTCCGAGCAGTACTTC. V usage is TRBV9 and J usage is TRBJ2-5; D is ambiguous. The J call may be mistaken, given a closer DNA end match to TRBJ2-7. In germline, CDR1 is SGDLS, CDR2 YYNGEE. This CDR3 comprises 14 residues.